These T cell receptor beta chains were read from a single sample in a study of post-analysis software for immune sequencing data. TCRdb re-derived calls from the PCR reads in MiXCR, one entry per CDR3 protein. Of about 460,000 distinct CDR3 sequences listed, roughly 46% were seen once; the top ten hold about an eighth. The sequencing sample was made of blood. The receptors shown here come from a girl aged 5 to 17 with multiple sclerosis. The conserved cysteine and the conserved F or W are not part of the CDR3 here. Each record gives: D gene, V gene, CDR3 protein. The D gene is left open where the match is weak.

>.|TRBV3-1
ASSQDYQKLF
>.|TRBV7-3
ANSLSQDNEQF
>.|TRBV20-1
SAPGQAGYGYT
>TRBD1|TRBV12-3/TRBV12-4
ASSGQGQPQH
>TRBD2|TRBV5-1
ASSTRASGRTTDTQY
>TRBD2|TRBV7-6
ASSLLADYSAGEQY
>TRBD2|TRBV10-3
AISERREAYEQY
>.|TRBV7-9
ASSLAVPTQY
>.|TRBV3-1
ASLGASTQETQY
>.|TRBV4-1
ASSPRVGEQF
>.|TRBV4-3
ASSSTGSYEQY
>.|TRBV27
ASSPFGAPQETQY
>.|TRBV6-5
ASSYSWSVGQETQY
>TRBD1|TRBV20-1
SAPEPGQPTNTGELF
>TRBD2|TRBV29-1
STRGLAGVRAYNEQF